This passage covers 11 T cell receptor beta chains from one sample sequenced in a study of fetal regulatory T cell absence and autoimmunity. This table comes from immunoSEQ multiplex PCR, and its TCRdb copy is limited to in-frame clones, with some not included. This repertoire shows 45,000 to 50,000 clones, about 79% found once; its top ten account for 0.35% to 0.45%. The material sequenced was cord blood. Receptor source: a newborn boy with IPEX syndrome.

This chain connects TRBV29-1 to TRBJ1-1, with D uncertain. In germline, CDR1 is SQVTM, CDR2 ANQGSEA. V was trimmed by 0 bases and J by 11 bases, leaving 19 bases between them. The CDR3 length is 14 residues. CDR3 loop: CSVEDHWSDGRAFF. CDR3 nucleotide sequence: TGCAGCGTTGAAGATCACTGGTCGGACGGGAGGGCTTTCTTT.

This chain uses TRBV4-3 with TRBJ2-3, with TRBD2 matching 13 bases. The V gene end was trimmed by 0 bases and the J gene end by 0 bases; junction bases not matched to a gene: 9. This CDR3 has 20 amino acids. Germline values: CDR1 LGHNA, CDR2 YSLEER. This CDR3 is CASSQDIGTSGAISTDTQYF. The CDR3 coding sequence is TGCGCCAGCAGCCAAGATATCGGGACTAGCGGGGCGATTAGCACAGATACGCAGTATTTT.

The chain carries TRBV27 and TRBJ1-2; 12 nucleotides line up with TRBD1. With 5 bases clipped from V and 2 bases from J, the junction kept 3 bases outside the gene matches. Germline-derived CDR1 and CDR2 are MNHEY and SMNVEV (reference sequence). The CDR3 extends over 15 amino acids. This CDR3 reads CASSTGTGGNYGYTF. The DNA for the CDR3 is TGTGCCAGCAGTACGGGGACAGGGGGCAACTATGGCTACACCTTC.

In this sample, this clone turned up a few times. V and J are TRBV6-5 and TRBJ1-2; 8 positions agree with TRBD1. Losses at the gene ends were 4 bases for V and 8 bases for J; bases not matched to a gene: 9. Germline V gene data show CDR1 as MNHEY and CDR2 as SVGAGI. The CDR3 covers 14 residues. CDR3 in amino acids: CASSSPTGVNGYTF. The CDR3 DNA reads TGTGCCAGCAGTTCTCCGACAGGGGTCAACGGCTACACCTTC.

V gene TRBV5-6 combines with J gene TRBJ1-1, with D perhaps TRBD1 (5 bases). Per germline, CDR1 SGHDT and CDR2 YYEEEE. The CDR3 spans 12 residues. V shed 0 bases and J shed 13 bases, with 13 bases lying between them. In DNA form, the CDR3 reads TGTGCCAGCAGCTTGGGCCGGCTGGGGGATTTCTTT. Amino acid sequence: CASSLGRLGDFF. The entire variable domain, with the rest obtained from reference TRBV5-6 and TRBJ1-1, is as follows: DAGVTQSPTHLIKTRGQQVTLRCSPKSGHDTVSWYQQALGQGPQFIFQYYEEEERQRGNFPDRFSGHQFPNYSSELNVNALLLGDSALYLCASSLGRLGDFFGQGTRLTVV.

CDR3 sequence reads: CASSPGKAYNYGYTF. The CDR3 nucleotides read TGCGCCAGCAGCCCCGGGAAGGCGTATAACTATGGCTACACCTTC. J is TRBJ1-2 and V is TRBV4-1; D is ambiguous. V dropped 4 bases and J dropped 1 base, with 13 bases sitting between them. Germline loops: CDR1 MGHRA, CDR2 YSYEKL. The CDR3 runs 15 residues.

The rearrangement uses TRBV2 and TRBJ2-3; TRBD1 matches at 8 bases. The CDR3 runs 15 residues. In germline, CDR1 is SNHLY, CDR2 FYNNEI. V gave up 5 bases and J gave up 2 bases; unmatched junction bases: 6. The CDR3 reads CASSTGTGSTDTQYF. CDR3 coding DNA: TGTGCCAGCAGTACCGGGACAGGTTCCACAGATACGCAGTATTTT.

The V call is TRBV4-3, the J call TRBJ2-5; 7 bases line up with TRBD2. This CDR3 has 17 residues. CDR1 and CDR2 (germline): LGHNA, YSLEER. J was trimmed by 4 bases and V by 1 base; bases with no gene match: 12. In DNA form, the CDR3 reads TGCGCCAGCAGCCAAGTTTTAACAGCGGGGTCTCCAGAGACCCAGTACTTC. Translating it yields CASSQVLTAGSPETQYF.

Only one count was recorded for this clone. The gene calls are TRBV7-9 and TRBJ1-1; D perhaps matches TRBD1 (5 bases). CDR3 length: 14 amino acids. V gave up 6 bases and J gave up 5 bases, with 16 bases separating them. Germline V gives CDR1 SEHNR, CDR2 FQNEAQ (reference sequence). The CDR3 nucleotides read TGTGCCAGCAGACCAGGGTTGGAGGGAACTGAAGCTTTCTTT. Translating gives CASRPGLEGTEAFF.

The chain uses TRBV5-1 and TRBJ1-1; no clear D gene. The CDR3 runs to 14 residues. Germline assignment: CDR1 SGHRS and CDR2 YFSETQ. Trimming took 0 bases from V and 5 from J, leaving 11 bases between them. CDR3 sequence: CASSLAVGWTEAFF. CDR3 sequence (DNA): TGCGCCAGCAGCTTGGCCGTAGGGTGGACTGAAGCTTTCTTT.

Details on this clone: One end of the junction does not line up with germline, which may come from a read error. The rearrangement joins TRBV29-1 to TRBJ2-5; the D gene is possibly TRBD2 (6 bases). The CDR3 covers 12 residues. Looked up from germline, CDR1 is SQVTM and CDR2 is ANQGSEA. The DNA for the CDR3 is TGCAGCGTTGAATCTGGGGGGAAGAAGAAGGACTTC. Residues: CSVESGGKKKDF.